This T cell receptor beta chain was found in a study of CD8 T cells in ankylosing spondylitis. General observations from the study: In reactive arthritis synovial fluid and blood, some motif variants had been reported before. Significant enrichment of disease-linked clones was reportedly seen in matched ankylosing spondylitis synovial fluid. A motif of eight highly homologous TCR beta variants was seen as apparently characteristic of ankylosing spondylitis blood.

In germline, CDR1 is DFQATT, CDR2 SNEGSKA (reference sequence). J lost 4 bases, V lost 3 bases, and 7 bases had no gene match. The CDR3 sequence is 15 residues long. Researchers built TCR beta libraries using quantitative 5'-RACE with molecular barcodes. TCRdb passed the 5' RACE reads through MiXCR, listing each CDR3 protein once. The data hold about 140,000 distinct CDR3 sequences, with about a third observed a single time. There are many counts of this clonotype. Its antigen remains unknown. Sequencing used synovial fluid, either unsorted or a sorted T cell fraction (not recorded which). The sequence derives from a male donor with ankylosing spondylitis. This chain uses TRBV20-1 with TRBJ2-5, with TRBD2 matching over 11 bases. The CDR3 sequence is CSASTSGSRRETQYF. The CDR3 DNA reads as TGCAGTGCTAGCACTAGCGGGAGTCGAAGAGAGACCCAGTACTTC.